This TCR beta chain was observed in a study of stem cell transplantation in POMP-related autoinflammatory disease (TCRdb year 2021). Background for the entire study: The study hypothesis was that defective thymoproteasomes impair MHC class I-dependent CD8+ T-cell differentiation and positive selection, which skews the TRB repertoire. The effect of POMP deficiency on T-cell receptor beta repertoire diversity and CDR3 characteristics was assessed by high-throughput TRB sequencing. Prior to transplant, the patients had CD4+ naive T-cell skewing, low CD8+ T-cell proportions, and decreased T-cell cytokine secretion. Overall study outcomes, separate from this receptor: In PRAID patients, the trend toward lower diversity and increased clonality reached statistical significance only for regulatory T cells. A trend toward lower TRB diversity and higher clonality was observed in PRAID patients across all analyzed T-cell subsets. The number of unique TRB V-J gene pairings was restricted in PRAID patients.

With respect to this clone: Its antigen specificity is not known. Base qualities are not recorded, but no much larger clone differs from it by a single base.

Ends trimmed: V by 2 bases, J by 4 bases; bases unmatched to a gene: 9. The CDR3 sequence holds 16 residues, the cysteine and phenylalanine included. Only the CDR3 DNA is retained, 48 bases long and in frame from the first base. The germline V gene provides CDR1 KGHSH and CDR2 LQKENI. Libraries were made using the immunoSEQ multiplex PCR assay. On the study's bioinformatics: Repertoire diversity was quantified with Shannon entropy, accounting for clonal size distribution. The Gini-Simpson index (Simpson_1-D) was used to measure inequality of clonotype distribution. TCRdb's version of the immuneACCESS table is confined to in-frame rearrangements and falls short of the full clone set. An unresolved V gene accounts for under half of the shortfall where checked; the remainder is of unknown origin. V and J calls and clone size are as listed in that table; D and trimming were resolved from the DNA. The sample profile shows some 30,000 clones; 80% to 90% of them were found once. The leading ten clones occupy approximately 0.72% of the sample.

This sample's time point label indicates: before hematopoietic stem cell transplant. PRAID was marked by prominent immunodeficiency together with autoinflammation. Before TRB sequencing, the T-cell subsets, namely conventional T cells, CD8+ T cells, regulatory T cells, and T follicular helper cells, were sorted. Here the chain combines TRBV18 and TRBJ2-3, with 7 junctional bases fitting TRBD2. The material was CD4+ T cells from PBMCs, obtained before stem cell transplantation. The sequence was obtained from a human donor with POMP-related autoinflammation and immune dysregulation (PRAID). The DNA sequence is TGTGCCAGCTCACCAGGGCCGGGAGGCACTTCAGATACGCAGTATTTT. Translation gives CASSPGPGGTSDTQYF.